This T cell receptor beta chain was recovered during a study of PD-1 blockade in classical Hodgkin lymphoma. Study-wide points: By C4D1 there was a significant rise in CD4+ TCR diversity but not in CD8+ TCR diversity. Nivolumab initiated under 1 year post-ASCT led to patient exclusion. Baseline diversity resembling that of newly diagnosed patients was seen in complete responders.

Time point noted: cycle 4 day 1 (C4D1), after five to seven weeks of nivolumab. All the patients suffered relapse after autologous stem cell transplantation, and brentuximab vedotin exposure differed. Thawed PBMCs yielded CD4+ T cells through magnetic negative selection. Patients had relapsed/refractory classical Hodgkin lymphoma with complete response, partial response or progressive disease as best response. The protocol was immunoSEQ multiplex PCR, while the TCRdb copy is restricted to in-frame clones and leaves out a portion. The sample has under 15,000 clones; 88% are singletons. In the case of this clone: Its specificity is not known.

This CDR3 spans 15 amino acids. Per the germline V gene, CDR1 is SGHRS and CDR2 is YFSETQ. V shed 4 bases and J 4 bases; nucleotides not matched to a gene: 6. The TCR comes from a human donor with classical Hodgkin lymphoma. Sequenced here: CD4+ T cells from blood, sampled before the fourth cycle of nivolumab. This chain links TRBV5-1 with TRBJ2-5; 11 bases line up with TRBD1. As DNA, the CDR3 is TGCGCCAGCAGCCTTTTGGGACAGGGGGGAGAGACCCAGTACTTC. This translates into CASSLLGQGGETQYF.